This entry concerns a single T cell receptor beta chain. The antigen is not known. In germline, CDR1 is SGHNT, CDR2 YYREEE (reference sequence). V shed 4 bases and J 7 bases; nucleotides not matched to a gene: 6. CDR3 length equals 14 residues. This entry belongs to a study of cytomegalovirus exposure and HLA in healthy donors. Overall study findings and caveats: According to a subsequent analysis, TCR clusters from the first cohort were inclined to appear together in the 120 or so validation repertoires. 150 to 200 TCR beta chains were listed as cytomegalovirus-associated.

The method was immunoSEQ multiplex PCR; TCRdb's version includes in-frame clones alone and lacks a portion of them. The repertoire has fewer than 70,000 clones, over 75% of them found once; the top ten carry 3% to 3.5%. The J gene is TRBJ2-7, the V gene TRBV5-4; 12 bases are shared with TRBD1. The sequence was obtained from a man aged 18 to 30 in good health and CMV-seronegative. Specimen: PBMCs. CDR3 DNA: TGTGCCAGCAGCCGGGACAGGGGGCGGGAGGAGCAGTACTTC. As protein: CASSRDRGREEQYF.